This TCR beta chain derives from a study of tumor and adjacent non-tumor tissue in lung cancer. Across the study: Stage I to III disease affected 9 to 10 men and about 5 women aged about 31 to 80. Findings and limits, study-wide: Tumor tissue had significantly higher TCR diversity than normal lung. Normal lung showed higher cumulative top 100 clone frequency than tumor.

This sample's RNA came from whole unsorted tissue. This non-tumor lung sample came from over 3 cm beyond the tumor edge. Concerning this clonotype itself: Antigen specificity is unknown.

A modified ARM-PCR protocol with three rounds of nested PCR amplified TCRbeta. TCRdb used MiXCR to reprocess the multiplex PCR reads, holding one entry per CDR3 protein. The table lists approximately 110,000 distinct CDR3 sequences, under 65% of them singletons. Sequenced sample: distant non-tumor lung tissue. The receptor comes from a man aged 60-69 years with non-small cell lung cancer.

The CDR3 sequence: CSARGTSGRADTQYF. In nucleotides, the CDR3 is TGCAGTGCTAGGGGGACTAGCGGACGCGCAGATACGCAGTATTTT. The rearrangement joins TRBV20-1 to TRBJ2-3; the match to TRBD2 covers 11 bases. In germline, CDR1 is DFQATT, CDR2 SNEGSKA (reference sequence). The CDR3 is made up of 15 amino acids. J lost 4 bases, V lost 3 bases, and 6 bases had no gene match.